The rows below give T cell receptor beta chains drawn from one sample of a study of blood T cell repertoires in COVID-19. The method was immunoSEQ multiplex PCR; TCRdb's version includes in-frame clones alone and lacks a portion of them. The sample shows about 120,000 clones, about 88% of them seen only once. The sample comprised peripheral blood. These receptors came from a woman in her 70s who had recovered from COVID-19. Each CDR3 is given with its conserved first and last residue. A D gene is named only where the DNA matches it firmly. Size values are once, few and many counts, or a class for expanded clones, and some rows have none.

>.|TRBD2|TRBJ2-1|TRBV3-1/TRBV3-2
TGTGCCAGCAGCCAACCGGGACTAGCGCCCTACAATGAGCAGTTCTTC
CASSQPGLAPYNEQFF
>.|.|TRBJ1-1|TRBV28
TGTGCCAGCAGTTTACGTCCTGAAGCTTTCTTT
CASSLRPEAFF
>.|.|TRBJ1-5|TRBV7-2
TGTGCCAGCAGCTACCCCCAGGAGGGCCGCCAGCATTTT
CASSYPQEGRQHF
>.|.|TRBJ1-1|TRBV2
TGTGCCAGCAGTGATGACAGACTTGAAGCTTTCTTT
CASSDDRLEAFF
>.|TRBD1|TRBJ2-2|TRBV7-3
TGTGCCAGCAGCTTAGGCCAGGGGGCCTGGGGGGAGCTGTTTTTT
CASSLGQGAWGELFF
>.|.|TRBJ2-5|TRBV10-1
TGCGCCAGCAGAGTGTTCCGTGGCCGGGGAGAGACCCAGTACTTC
CASRVFRGRGETQYF
>.|TRBD2|TRBJ2-3|TRBV11-2
TGTGCCAGCAGCGCGCTAGCGGGGGTATCCAGTGTTCCAGATACGCAGTATTTT
CASSALAGVSSVPDTQYF
>.|.|TRBJ2-5|TRBV28
TGTGCCAGCACCTTCGGGGTATTTCAAGAGACCCAGTACTTC
CASTFGVFQETQYF
>few|.|TRBJ1-6|TRBV30
TGTGCCTGGAGTTCGGGCAGGGCCCTCTATAATTCACCCCTCCACTTT
CAWSSGRALYNSPLHF
>.|.|TRBJ2-3|TRBV5-1
TGCGCCAGCAGCGCGAGCACAGATACGCAGTATTTT
CASSASTDTQYF
>.|TRBD1|TRBJ1-6|TRBV6-5
TGTGCCAGCAGGGGGACAGGGAGTAGCCCCCTCCACTTT
CASRGTGSSPLHF
>.|.|TRBJ2-1|TRBV24-1
TGTGCCACCAGTGATAGCCTTTACAATGAGCAGTTCTTC
CATSDSLYNEQFF
>.|TRBD2|TRBJ2-7|TRBV15
TGTGCCACCAGCAGAGATCGGGGCGGGGGGGCGGACGAGCAGTACTTC
CATSRDRGGGADEQYF
>.|TRBD1|TRBJ1-1|TRBV6-5
TGTGCCAGCAGAAGACAGGGGCTGGCGAACACTGAAGCTTTCTTT
CASRRQGLANTEAFF
>.|.|TRBJ1-1|TRBV12-3/TRBV12-4
TGTGCCAGCAGTTTGTATGAGACTGAAGCTTTCTTT
CASSLYETEAFF
>once|TRBD1|TRBJ1-5|TRBV19
TGTGCCAGTAGTATAAGGGACAGGGGCGGTCAGCCCCAGCATTTT
CASSIRDRGGQPQHF
>.|TRBD1|TRBJ2-7|TRBV5-4
TGTGCCAGCAGCCCCCGGGACAGGACCTCCTACGAGCAGTACTTC
CASSPRDRTSYEQYF
>.|TRBD1|TRBJ1-2|TRBV2
TGTGCCAGCACAAGACAGGGGGCAGGGGCCTATGGCTACACCTTC
CASTRQGAGAYGYTF
>.|.|TRBJ1-1|TRBV7-2
TGTGCCAGCAGCTTAGCGTTATGGAACACTGAAGCTTTCTTT
CASSLALWNTEAFF
>.|.|TRBJ2-5|TRBV6-6
TGTGCCAGCAGCAGGGTCCAGGTTGAAGAGACCCAGTACTTC
CASSRVQVEETQYF
>.|.|TRBJ2-6|TRBV28
TGTGCCAGCAGTTTGGGCCCGGAGGGGGCCGGGGCCAACGTCCTGACTTTC
CASSLGPEGAGANVLTF
>.|.|TRBJ2-1|TRBV28
TGTGCCAGCAGCCTATACAGGGCCCTAAGGGATGAGCAGTTCTTC
CASSLYRALRDEQFF
>.|TRBD2|TRBJ2-4|TRBV7-2
TGTGCCAGCAGCCTGAGGGAGGGCAAAAACATTCAGTACTTC
CASSLREGKNIQYF
>.|.|TRBJ2-7|TRBV7-2
TGTGCCAGCAGCTTAGGCAGAACCTACGAGCAGTACTTC
CASSLGRTYEQYF
>.|.|TRBJ1-1|TRBV6-5
TGTGCCAGCAAGACAGAGGTCGGTGAAGCTTTCTTT
CASKTEVGEAFF